This TCR beta chain was recorded in a study of naive and memory T cell subsets. Whole-study results and caveats: Naive repertoires, especially CD8, held a few larger clonotypes, possibly memory cells re-expressing CD45RA.

The beta constant-region primer was an equimolar mix of two oligonucleotides covering TRBC1 and TRBC2. Four rounds of PCR amplified the ligated cDNA using nested alpha and beta constant-region primers plus SP2. TCRdb re-derived calls from the UMI-ligation and nested PCR reads in MiXCR, one entry per CDR3 protein. Of more than 95,000 distinct CDR3 sequences listed, roughly 14% are singletons. This clonotype has just a few counts. What it binds is unknown. V was cut by 4 bases and J by 4 bases, with 10 bases left in between. Per the germline V gene, CDR1 is SEHNR and CDR2 is FQNEAQ (reference sequence). This CDR3 spans 13 amino acids.

This receptor was taken from a human donor in good health. The sample was naive CD8+ T cells from blood. This sequence joins TRBV7-9 and TRBJ2-5; unclear D gene. In nucleotides, the CDR3 is TGTGCCAGCAGCTCAAGTATCCCAGAGACCCAGTACTTC. As protein: CASSSSIPETQYF.